Sequencing of this T cell receptor (beta chain) was carried out in a study of blood T cells in healthy people across ages (dated by TCRdb to the mid-2010s). Some background on the complete study: Template switching captured roughly one uniquely barcoded TCR beta cDNA molecule per two T cells in model experiments. Using deep sequencing normalized with unique cDNA molecular identifiers, the study measured how TCR beta repertoire diversity changes with age. The donors were divided into four age groups: young (average around 16 years), middle-aged (approximately 39), aged (about 61) and long-lived (around 80). To avoid experimental bias, donors of different ages were spread randomly across the sequencing lanes. Using the same blood draw, the study looked at two additional independent replicas of 1 million unique cDNA reads for two donors, one aged 18 to 30 and the other aged 80 or older. The paper's findings and limits, for the study overall: As age increased, observed TCR beta diversity per million T cells dropped in a roughly linear way, and a significant reduction was already evident by age roughly 40. Compared with the aged group, more naive CD4+ T cells, fewer expanded clones and increased TCR diversity were shown by the long-lived group, suggesting age selection. Donor CMV infection status was unknown, potentially confounding age-related changes in expanded clonotypes. The percentage of naive T cells measured by flow cytometry correlated strongly with observed TCR beta diversity. Because profiling used bulk unsorted PBMCs, naive and antigen-experienced compartments could not be compared conclusively. Total diversity estimates from one million sequenced T cells were considered lower bounds and underestimates.

The donors were about 40 Caucasian individuals from Russia, aged roughly 6 to 90 years, who were systemically healthy. Each donor gave ten milliliters of peripheral blood, drawn into EDTA-treated Vacutainer tubes. Ficoll-Paque density-gradient centrifugation was used to isolate PBMCs, with at least 6.5 million per sample. Total RNA was extracted from PBMCs with Trizol reagent, with at least 6 micrograms obtained per sample. For every donor, an aliquot of PBMCs went through flow cytometry to measure the percentages of naive CD45RAhigh/CD27high T cells. In this sample, this clonotype turned up a few times. Its cognate antigen has yet to be identified. Nothing much larger sits one base from this clone, and base qualities are not available. Preparation of the library involved 5' RACE. Instrument used: Illumina HiSeq 2500. A second PCR of roughly 6 to 12 cycles was performed with a sample-barcoded 5' primer and a J-beta primer mix. A unique molecular identifier was introduced onto each TCR beta cDNA molecule by a template-switch 5' adaptor carrying 12 random nucleotides. Each sample yielded at least 2.5 million CDR3-containing paired-end reads. All of the RNA was converted into first-strand cDNA using the Mint cDNA synthesis kit, with a TRBC-specific oligonucleotide serving as the primer. All cDNA was treated with uracil-DNA glycosylase and then went through a first 18-cycle PCR with the universal primers M1SS and BC2_uni_R. The source study handled its data this way. Each sample was normalized by randomly selecting 1 million high-quality reads, each carrying a distinct molecular identifier. Instead of being binned into consensus sequences, reads that shared molecular identifiers were thrown out. MiTCR, set to a Q25 quality threshold and the strictest error-elimination algorithm, was used for CDR3 identification, clonotype clustering and error correction. A nonparametric unseen species model with Euler transformation was used to estimate a lower bound on total TCR beta diversity. Through fastp at Q25 and MiXCR, TCRdb rebuilt clones from the public reads, retaining in-frame beta chains. One record per CDR3 amino acid sequence lists the most common genes and DNA. V and J calls and clone size were set by TCRdb, not the authors. This sample comprises 600,000 to 850,000 distinct CDR3 sequences, more than 40% of them detected only once. The ten largest make up 20% to 25% of the sample.

From its cysteine to its phenylalanine, the CDR3 spans 14 amino acids. Only the CDR3 portion is preserved as DNA: 42 bases, with reading frame beginning at the first base. The germline V gene supplies CDR1 SGDLS and CDR2 YYNGEE. V gives up 4 bases and J gives up 4 bases, and the segment between their germline ends measures 13 bases. This TCR derives from a woman aged 55-75 years in good health. The rearrangement joined TRBV9 to TRBJ2-3; no D gene call is confident. Sequenced sample: blood. Here the CDR3 is given as CASSPLLVADTQYF. The sequenced DNA: TGTGCCAGCAGCCCCCTTTTGGTCGCAGATACGCAGTATTTT.